This passage covers 32 T cell receptor beta chains from one sample sequenced in a study of blood T cells in healthy people across ages. For the second PCR, which ran for about 7 to 12 cycles, a sample-barcoded 5' primer and a J-beta primer mix were used. A single record per CDR3 protein comes from TCRdb applying MiXCR to the 5' RACE reads. The repertoire holds some 1.5 million distinct CDR3 sequences, with over 25% as singletons. The source material was blood. The receptors were sampled from a woman in her twenties or thirties in good health.

On this clonotype: This may be a read error, as it is one base from a much larger clone. V usage is TRBV24-1 and J usage is TRBJ2-1; D unclear. This CDR3 comprises 11 residues. With 4 bases removed from V and 6 bases from J, the gap between germline ends came to 3 bases. Looked up from germline, CDR1 is KGHDR and CDR2 is SFDVKD. In DNA form, the CDR3 reads TGTGCCACCAGTGAGATCAATGAGCAGTTCTTC. It is translated as CATSEINEQFF.

Ten or more counts support this clonotype. The chain joins TRBV29-1 to TRBJ1-2; no firm D call. The CDR3 length is 13 residues. The V end lost 5 bases, the J end lost 3 bases, and 13 bases lay between the germline ends. CDR1 SQVTM and CDR2 ANQGSEA come from the germline V gene. CDR3 sequence (DNA): TGCAGCGTTCCATCGGAGGGCCACTATGGCTACACCTTC. Its protein product is CSVPSEGHYGYTF.

This chain uses TRBV12-3 or TRBV12-4 with TRBJ2-1; weak D call: TRBD2 (5 bases). V was shortened by 5 bases and J by 9 bases, with 20 bases between the two germline ends. The CDR3 contains 15 residues. CDR3 sequence: CASSPTRVRGGEQFF. CDR3 in DNA: TGTGCCAGCAGTCCAACTAGAGTGAGAGGAGGTGAGCAGTTCTTC.

This clonotype occurred many times. This chain joins TRBV3-1 and TRBJ1-1, with TRBD1 matching over 8 bases. CDR1 is LGHDT, CDR2 YNNKEL, per germline (reference sequence). CDR3 size: 18 residues. V was clipped by 4 bases and J by 1 base; unmatched bases: 14. CDR3 sequence reads: CASSRHRGAGQGNTEAFF. CDR3 DNA sequence: TGTGCCAGCAGCCGTCACCGAGGAGCCGGACAGGGGAACACTGAAGCTTTCTTT.

This clonotype was detected only a few times. The chain uses TRBV3-1 and TRBJ2-1; D assignment may be TRBD1 or TRBD2 (5 bases each). The CDR3 has 19 residues. The ends were cut back, 3 bases at V and 0 bases at J, with 21 bases in the middle. CDR1 is LGHDT, CDR2 YNNKEL, per germline (reference sequence). The CDR3 nucleotides read TGTGCCAGCAGCCAGAGACTACCGGGACCTGGAAGCTCCTACAATGAGCAGTTCTTC. It yields the protein CASSQRLPGPGSSYNEQFF.

The rearrangement joins TRBV12-3 or TRBV12-4 to TRBJ2-7, with no clear D. V shed 0 bases and J shed 3 bases, with 6 bases lying between them. This CDR3 is built from 13 residues. The CDR3 DNA is TGTGCCAGCAGTTTAGCAGCCCACTACGAGCAGTACTTC. It codes for CASSLAAHYEQYF.

This clonotype was counted between two and nine times. The rearrangement joins TRBV7-9 to TRBJ1-1, with D maybe TRBD1 (5 bases). V was cut by 5 bases and J by 9 bases, with 19 bases left in between. Germline CDR1 is SEHNR and CDR2 is FQNEAQ (reference sequence). This CDR3 has 14 amino acids. CDR3 residues: CASSTERGEDQAFF. As DNA, the CDR3 is TGTGCCAGCAGCACGGAGAGGGGCGAAGATCAAGCTTTCTTT.

The sample holds a few counts of this clonotype. The rearrangement links TRBV28 to TRBJ1-5, with D possibly TRBD1 on 6 matching bases. Deletions cut 2 bases from V and 6 bases from J, with 11 bases between. Germline-derived CDR1 and CDR2 are MDHEN and SYDVKM. This CDR3 is 14 amino acids long. CDR3 sequence (DNA): TGTGCCAGCAGTTTACTTTGGGGGCCTCAGCCCCAGCATTTT. Protein product: CASSLLWGPQPQHF.

This clonotype was seen at least ten times. The gene calls are TRBV11-2 and TRBJ2-4; the match to TRBD2 covers 8 bases. Germline V gene sequence: CDR1 SGHAT, CDR2 FQNNGV. Trimming took 9 bases from V and 6 from J; bases not matched to a gene: 7. The CDR3 loop spans 13 amino acids. CDR3 residues: CASVSSGRNIQYF. Written as DNA, the CDR3 is TGTGCCAGTGTTTCAAGCGGGAGAAACATTCAGTACTTC. Using reference TRBV11-2 and TRBJ2-4 for the parts outside the CDR3, the full variable domain is EAGVAQSPRYKIIEKRQSVAFWCNPISGHATLYWYQQILGQGPKLLIQFQNNGVVDDSQLPKDRFSAERLKGVDSTLKIQPAKLEDSAVYLCASVSSGRNIQYFGAGTRLSVL.

The chain couples TRBV5-4 to TRBJ1-1; D gene unclear. V was clipped by 2 bases and J by 1 base, with 9 bases between them. The CDR3 loop spans 14 amino acids. Germline CDR1 SGHNT, CDR2 YYREEE (reference sequence). The CDR3 spells CASSFGPGNTEAFF. Written as DNA, the CDR3 is TGTGCCAGCAGCTTCGGCCCGGGGAACACTGAAGCTTTCTTT. The full variable domain, its missing parts supplied by reference TRBV5-4 and TRBJ1-1, is ETGVTQSPTHLIKTRGQQVTLRCSSQSGHNTVSWYQQALGQGPQFIFQYYREEENGRGNFPPRFSGLQFPNYSSELNVNALELDDSALYLCASSFGPGNTEAFFGQGTRLTVV.

This clonotype was picked up a small number of times. Here the CDR3 reads CASGETGVYEQYF. The CDR3 DNA sequence: TGTGCCAGCGGGGAGACAGGGGTCTACGAGCAGTACTTC. The rearrangement uses TRBV6-5 and TRBJ2-7; 8 bases are a match to TRBD1. The CDR3 sequence is 13 residues long. The J segment lost 3 bases and the V segment lost 8 bases, leaving 6 bases of the junction unmatched. The V gene's germline CDR1 is MNHEY and CDR2 SVGAGI.

This clonotype was counted once. V is TRBV25-1 and J is TRBJ1-3, with D uncertain. The ends were cut back, 3 bases at V and 8 bases at J, with 11 bases in the middle. The CDR3 contains 13 residues. Germline V gene data show CDR1 as MGHDK and CDR2 as SYGVNS. The DNA of the CDR3 is TGTGCCAGCAGTGACTTTATTACGGACACCATATATTTT. Its translation is CASSDFITDTIYF.

V gene TRBV4-1 combines with J gene TRBJ1-2; D may be TRBD1 (5 bases). Germline lookup yields CDR1 MGHRA and CDR2 YSYEKL. V dropped 2 bases and J dropped 4 bases, with 14 bases sitting between them. The CDR3 covers 15 residues. CDR3 coding DNA: TGCGCCAGCAGCCAAAGAAGGGGCGAGGGCTATGGCTACACCTTC. It codes for CASSQRRGEGYGYTF.

The rearrangement uses TRBV11-1 and TRBJ1-1; TRBD1 is a possible D gene (5 bases). Per germline, CDR1 SGHAT and CDR2 FQDESV (reference sequence). V lost 3 bases and J 3 bases, leaving 11 bases between the germline ends. This CDR3 contains 14 residues. CDR3 sequence reads: CASSFGGSDTEAFF. CDR3 bases: TGTGCCAGCAGCTTCGGGGGAAGTGACACTGAAGCTTTCTTT.

V and J are TRBV7-7 and TRBJ2-7, with 11 bases matching TRBD2. The CDR3 contains 15 residues. V was clipped by 3 bases and J by 2 bases; unmatched bases: 3. From germline, CDR1 is SSHAT and CDR2 FNYEAQ (reference sequence). The DNA of the CDR3 is TGTGCCAGCAGCTTGAATAGCGGGGGGGCCTACGAGCAGTACGTC. Protein sequence: CASSLNSGGAYEQYV.

This clonotype was picked up many times. The V call is TRBV10-3, the J call TRBJ2-1; 7 positions match TRBD2. The germline gives CDR1 ENHRY, CDR2 SYGVKD. J was trimmed by 7 bases and V by 6 bases; bases with no gene match: 6. This CDR3 has 13 residues. The CDR3 region has the DNA TGTGCCATCAGGCGGGAGCTTGAAAATGAGCAGTTCTTC. It encodes CAIRRELENEQFF.

This clonotype has more than one count but fewer than ten. The CDR3 is CSAAVPNEQYF. In DNA form, the CDR3 reads TGCAGTGCTGCAGTACCCAATGAGCAGTACTTC. The chain couples TRBV20-1 to TRBJ2-7; D is unclear. The V end was cut by 5 bases, the J end by 7 bases, with 12 bases between. The CDR3 spans 11 residues. CDR1 is DFQATT and CDR2 is SNEGSKA in the germline V gene (reference sequence).

CDR3 sequence: CASSRSAANVLTF. The CDR3 DNA reads as TGTGCCAGCAGCCGAAGCGCGGCCAACGTCCTGACTTTC. The genes are TRBV7-2 and TRBJ2-6; D is undetermined. This CDR3 contains 13 residues. V was clipped by 5 bases and J by 6 bases, with 8 bases between them. Germline V gene sequence: CDR1 SGHTA, CDR2 FQGNSA.

This clonotype has a single count. This chain connects TRBV12-3 or TRBV12-4 to TRBJ1-5; D remains ambiguous. V was cut by 3 bases and J by 7 bases, with 19 bases left in between. CDR3 size: 16 residues. CDR3 protein: CASSLTSGSLEQPQHF. Written as DNA, the CDR3 is TGTGCCAGCAGTTTGACTAGCGGGAGTCTCGAGCAGCCCCAGCATTTT.

This sequence joins TRBV19 and TRBJ1-1; tentatively, D is TRBD1 (6 bases). Per germline, CDR1 LNHDA and CDR2 SQIVND (reference sequence). The length of the CDR3 is 11 residues. V was pared by 4 bases and J by 10 bases, with 10 bases between. The CDR3 region has the DNA TGTGCCAGTAGTAGGGGGCGCGGAGCTTTCTTT. Amino acids: CASSRGRGAFF.

J is TRBJ2-5 and V is TRBV20-1, with 7 bases identical to TRBD2. Germline CDR1 reads DFQATT; CDR2 reads SNEGSKA (reference sequence). There are 14 residues in the CDR3. V lost 4 bases and J lost 11; bases outside the gene matches: 16. CDR3 sequence reads: CSATGGRGSDEQYF. The CDR3 DNA sequence: TGCAGTGCTACTGGGGGGAGGGGTTCCGATGAGCAGTACTTC.

The genes are TRBV20-1 and TRBJ2-3; possibly TRBD1 for D (7 bases). Between the trimmed V and J ends, which lost 5 bases and 2 bases, there was a span of 17 bases. The length of the CDR3 is 15 residues. Germline V lookup: CDR1 DFQATT, CDR2 SNEGSKA (reference sequence). CDR3 nucleotide sequence: TGCAGTGCTCGCTCCAGGGGGGAGGTCACAGATACGCAGTATTTT. This gives the protein CSARSRGEVTDTQYF.

The V and J genes are TRBV11-2 and TRBJ2-7; no clear D gene. The germline V gene encodes CDR1 SGHAT and CDR2 FQNNGV. The V gene lost 5 bases and the J gene lost 5 bases, with 10 bases spanning the gap. This CDR3 comprises 12 residues. For the CDR3, the DNA is TGTGCCAGCAGCAAGGAACTGCACGAGCAGTACTTC. It specifies CASSKELHEQYF.

About this clonotype itself: Sequence at one end of the junction differs from germline and may be a read error. This sequence joins TRBV6-2 or TRBV6-3 and TRBJ2-7, with 14 bases identical to TRBD2. CDR1 is MNHEY, CDR2 SVGEGT, per germline. This CDR3 is 15 amino acids long. For the CDR3, the DNA is TGCGCCAGCAGTTACGGGACTAGCGGGGGAGATGAGCAGTACTTC. Translated: CASSYGTSGGDEQYF.

This clonotype was found once. The chain joins TRBV29-1 to TRBJ1-1, with unresolved D. This CDR3 is 13 amino acids long. The germline V gene has CDR1 SQVTM and CDR2 ANQGSEA. V lost 8 bases to trimming and J lost 3 bases, with 16 bases between them. As DNA, the CDR3 is TGCAGCTGTAGGGCAGTGGCCTACACTGAAGCTTTCTTT. It translates to CSCRAVAYTEAFF.

The chain couples TRBV12-3 or TRBV12-4 to TRBJ1-5, with D perhaps TRBD1 (6 bases). Trimming removed 5 bases from V and 7 bases from J, with 15 bases in between. The CDR3 covers 14 residues. The CDR3 region has the DNA TGTGCCAGCAGTCCCGGTGGGGGCGCCCAGCCCCAGCATTTT. This sequence encodes CASSPGGGAQPQHF.

This clonotype was counted a few times. V gene TRBV7-6 combines with J gene TRBJ2-1, with TRBD2 identical over 9 bases. J was trimmed by 6 bases and V by 5 bases; bases with no gene match: 11. Germline loops: CDR1 SGHVS, CDR2 FNYEAQ. The CDR3 is 16 amino acids. CDR3 protein: CASSPLRGRDLNEQFF. CDR3 in DNA: TGTGCCAGCAGCCCCCTCCGCGGGAGGGACCTCAATGAGCAGTTCTTC.

The rearrangement links TRBV7-2 to TRBJ1-1, with 11 positions matching TRBD1. Trimming took 4 bases from V and 4 from J; bases not matched to a gene: 14. This CDR3 contains 18 residues. In germline, CDR1 is SGHTA, CDR2 FQGNSA. CDR3 loop: CASSSWTGQGVWGTEAFF. The CDR3 coding sequence is TGTGCCAGCAGCTCGTGGACGGGACAGGGGGTTTGGGGCACTGAAGCTTTCTTT. Full variable domain (remainder filled in from reference TRBV7-2 and TRBJ1-1): GAGVSQSPSNKVTEKGKDVELRCDPISGHTALYWYRQSLGQGLEFLIYFQGNSAPDKSGLPSDRFSAERTGGSVSTLTIQRTQQEDSAVYLCASSSWTGQGVWGTEAFFGQGTRLTVV.

This clonotype was recorded many times. The chain carries TRBV14 and TRBJ1-2; no clear D gene. Per the germline V gene, CDR1 is SGHDN and CDR2 is FVKESK. This CDR3 comprises 15 residues. The V end was cut by 0 bases, the J end by 4 bases, with 12 bases between. The CDR3 protein is CASSQDWGGIYGYTF. The CDR3 nucleotides read TGTGCCAGCAGCCAAGATTGGGGAGGCATCTATGGCTACACCTTC.

In this sample, this clonotype turned up a few times. V gene TRBV6-2 or TRBV6-3 combines with J gene TRBJ2-1; the D is unclear. The length of the CDR3 is 12 residues. The germline V gene encodes CDR1 MNHEY and CDR2 SVGEGT. V was clipped by 0 bases and J by 10 bases, with 7 bases between them. The CDR3 nucleotides are TGTGCCAGCAGTTACTCGGTGGACGAGCAGTTCTTC. It specifies CASSYSVDEQFF.

The table lists this clonotype with many counts. This chain uses TRBV6-4 with TRBJ2-1; D unclear. There are 15 residues in the CDR3. The germline V and J ends were trimmed by 5 bases and 5 bases, with 16 bases remaining between them. Germline assignment: CDR1 MRHNA and CDR2 SNTAGT. In DNA, the CDR3 is TGTGCCAGCAGTATTGAGTATTCTGGGGACAATGAGCAGTTCTTC. Its protein is CASSIEYSGDNEQFF.

The chain recombines TRBV20-1 with TRBJ2-4; maybe TRBD2 (6 bases). The end of the DNA is better explained by TRBJ2-5, so the J call may be wrong. The CDR3 runs 17 residues. CDR1 and CDR2 from the germline V gene are DFQATT and SNEGSKA (reference sequence). The CDR3 nucleotides read TGCAGTGCTAGAGGTAATCGGGAGAAAGGCTCGGCAGAGACCCAGTACTTC. It codes for CSARGNREKGSAETQYF.